Listed below are T cell receptor beta chains from one sample, sequenced in a study of shared clonotypes between healthy human individuals. Measured with immunoSEQ multiplex PCR; TCRdb has only the in-frame clones, and not every one. The data hold about 1 million clones, with around 75% observed a single time. The sample taken for sequencing was memory CD4+ T cells sorted from blood. The receptors derive from a man aged 18 to 29 in good health. Each CDR3 is given with its conserved first and last residue. D genes are given only for firm matches. Some rows mark clone size as missing; the rest say once, few, many or name a class of expanded clone.

clone_size: -
d_call: TRBD1
v_call: TRBV6-1
j_call: TRBJ1-6
cdr3_nt: TGTGCCAGCCTCAGACAGGGAATGACCAATTCACCCCTCCACTTT
cdr3_aa: CASLRQGMTNSPLHF

clone_size: -
d_call: -
v_call: TRBV30
j_call: TRBJ1-4
cdr3_nt: TGTGCCTGGAGTTTAGCAGCTAATGAAAAACTGTTTTTT
cdr3_aa: CAWSLAANEKLFF

clone_size: -
d_call: TRBD2
v_call: TRBV30
j_call: TRBJ2-3
cdr3_nt: TGTGCCTGGAGCAGGGAGGGTGCTAGCACAGATACGCAGTATTTT
cdr3_aa: CAWSREGASTDTQYF

clone_size: -
d_call: -
v_call: TRBV7-2
j_call: TRBJ1-5
cdr3_nt: TGTGCCAGCAGCTCCACCCGGTATCAGCCCCAGCATTTT
cdr3_aa: CASSSTRYQPQHF

clone_size: -
d_call: -
v_call: TRBV7-9
j_call: TRBJ2-5
cdr3_nt: TGTGCCAGCAGCGCCGGGAACCAAGAGACCCAGTACTTC
cdr3_aa: CASSAGNQETQYF

clone_size: few
d_call: TRBD1
v_call: TRBV11-2
j_call: TRBJ2-7
cdr3_nt: TGTGCCAGCAGCAAGACAGGGTTCCTCTACGAGCAGTACTTC
cdr3_aa: CASSKTGFLYEQYF

clone_size: -
d_call: TRBD2
v_call: TRBV4-3
j_call: TRBJ2-5
cdr3_nt: TGCGCCAGCAGCCAAGGAGGCCTAGCGGGGTTCACCCAGTACTTC
cdr3_aa: CASSQGGLAGFTQYF

clone_size: once
d_call: TRBD1
v_call: TRBV14
j_call: TRBJ1-6
cdr3_nt: TGTGCCAGCAGCTTCCCGGGACAGAGTTCACCCCTCCACTTT
cdr3_aa: CASSFPGQSSPLHF

clone_size: once
d_call: TRBD1
v_call: TRBV9
j_call: TRBJ2-2
cdr3_nt: TGTGCCAGCAGTGACAGGGGGGATACCGGGGAGCTGTTTTTT
cdr3_aa: CASSDRGDTGELFF

clone_size: -
d_call: -
v_call: TRBV18
j_call: TRBJ1-2
cdr3_nt: TGTGCCAGCTCACCGGTAACAGGGACTTATGGCTACACCTTC
cdr3_aa: CASSPVTGTYGYTF

clone_size: -
d_call: -
v_call: TRBV7-3
j_call: TRBJ2-1
cdr3_nt: TGTGCCAGCAGCCCTTCTGCCCCGGGGTACAATGAGCAGTTCTTC
cdr3_aa: CASSPSAPGYNEQFF

clone_size: -
d_call: -
v_call: TRBV21-1
j_call: TRBJ1-1
cdr3_nt: TGTGCCAGCAGCACCCGCGGGACCTTCGGTTTCTTT
cdr3_aa: CASSTRGTFGFF

clone_size: -
d_call: -
v_call: TRBV29-1
j_call: TRBJ1-2
cdr3_nt: TGCAGCGTTGCACAGGGTTCCTATGGCTACACCTTC
cdr3_aa: CSVAQGSYGYTF

clone_size: -
d_call: TRBD2
v_call: TRBV7-8
j_call: TRBJ2-5
cdr3_nt: TGTGCCAGCAGCTTAACGGGGGGGCGCGGCGCGGGAGACGGGAAGACCCAGTACTTC
cdr3_aa: CASSLTGGRGAGDGKTQYF

clone_size: -
d_call: -
v_call: TRBV28
j_call: TRBJ2-2
cdr3_nt: TGTGCCATCACCGGAGGGGGGGCGAACACCGGGGAGCTGTTTTTT
cdr3_aa: CAITGGGANTGELFF

clone_size: -
d_call: -
v_call: TRBV29-1
j_call: TRBJ2-5
cdr3_nt: TGCAGCACCCGAGGGGCAGGGGGGAGGCAAGAGACCCAGTACTTC
cdr3_aa: CSTRGAGGRQETQYF

clone_size: -
d_call: TRBD1
v_call: TRBV7-9
j_call: TRBJ2-1
cdr3_nt: TGTGCCAGCAGCTTAGCGGACAGGGGGATATACAATGAGCAGTTCTTC
cdr3_aa: CASSLADRGIYNEQFF

clone_size: -
d_call: TRBD1
v_call: TRBV5-1
j_call: TRBJ1-1
cdr3_nt: TGCGCCAGCAGCTTAGACGGACAGGGGCAGAACACTGAAGCTTTCTTT
cdr3_aa: CASSLDGQGQNTEAFF

clone_size: -
d_call: TRBD1
v_call: TRBV6-6
j_call: TRBJ2-7
cdr3_nt: TGTGCCAGCAGACCTGCGGAAGGGTGGACAGGGCAAGACTTC
cdr3_aa: CASRPAEGWTGQDF

clone_size: -
d_call: TRBD1
v_call: TRBV7-2
j_call: TRBJ1-6
cdr3_nt: TGTGCCAGCAGCTTAGAGACAGGGAAAAATTCACCCCTCCACTTT
cdr3_aa: CASSLETGKNSPLHF

clone_size: -
d_call: TRBD2
v_call: TRBV4-1
j_call: TRBJ2-3
cdr3_nt: TGCGCCAGCAGCCAAGTTTTAGCGGGATTCACAGATACGCAGTATTTT
cdr3_aa: CASSQVLAGFTDTQYF

clone_size: -
d_call: -
v_call: TRBV7-9
j_call: TRBJ2-7
cdr3_nt: TGTGCCAGCAGCTTAGCTTCCGACTACGAGCAGTACTTC
cdr3_aa: CASSLASDYEQYF

clone_size: once
d_call: -
v_call: TRBV2
j_call: TRBJ1-6
cdr3_nt: TGTGCCAGCAGTTCCCAGGGGTCGGGTTCACCCCTCCACTTT
cdr3_aa: CASSSQGSGSPLHF

clone_size: once
d_call: -
v_call: TRBV5-4
j_call: TRBJ1-2
cdr3_nt: TGTGCCAGCAGCTTGAGGGAGGAAATAATCTACACCTTC
cdr3_aa: CASSLREEIIYTF

clone_size: -
d_call: TRBD2
v_call: TRBV5-1
j_call: TRBJ2-5
cdr3_nt: TGCGCCAGCAGCTTGCTAGCGGGGAAACAAGAGACCCAGTACTTC
cdr3_aa: CASSLLAGKQETQYF

clone_size: -
d_call: TRBD2
v_call: TRBV2
j_call: TRBJ2-7
cdr3_nt: TGTGCCAGCAGTGTAGCGGGTTTTAGCTCCTACGAGCAGTACTTC
cdr3_aa: CASSVAGFSSYEQYF

clone_size: -
d_call: -
v_call: TRBV11-2
j_call: TRBJ2-2
cdr3_nt: TGTGCCAGCAGCATGGGGGGGCGCCCCACCGGGGAGCTGTTTTTT
cdr3_aa: CASSMGGRPTGELFF

clone_size: -
d_call: -
v_call: TRBV18
j_call: TRBJ1-3
cdr3_nt: TGTGCCAGCTCACCCACAGCGGAAGGGCGAAACACCATATATTTT
cdr3_aa: CASSPTAEGRNTIYF

clone_size: -
d_call: -
v_call: TRBV5-1
j_call: TRBJ1-5
cdr3_nt: TGCGCCAGCAGCCCCGTAGTAGGTCAGCCCCAGCATTTT
cdr3_aa: CASSPVVGQPQHF

clone_size: -
d_call: -
v_call: TRBV5-8
j_call: TRBJ1-6
cdr3_nt: TGTGCCAGCAGCTTTATATCAGCGGGCGGGCGGTCACCCCTCCACTTT
cdr3_aa: CASSFISAGGRSPLHF

clone_size: -
d_call: -
v_call: TRBV7-8
j_call: TRBJ2-5
cdr3_nt: TGTGCCAGCAGCTCCACCTGGGGGGGGCGCCCCTCGGAGACCCAGTACTTC
cdr3_aa: CASSSTWGGRPSETQYF

clone_size: -
d_call: -
v_call: TRBV9
j_call: TRBJ1-2
cdr3_nt: TGTGCCAGCAGCCATCCAGGGAATTTGAACTATGGCTACACCTTC
cdr3_aa: CASSHPGNLNYGYTF

clone_size: -
d_call: TRBD1
v_call: TRBV9
j_call: TRBJ1-1
cdr3_nt: TGTGCCAGCAGTCGACAGGGGATAGAGAACACTGAAGCTTTCTTT
cdr3_aa: CASSRQGIENTEAFF

clone_size: once
d_call: -
v_call: TRBV6-6
j_call: TRBJ2-7
cdr3_nt: TGTGCCAGCAGTTACGAACGGAGGGTTGGGGAGCAGTACTTC
cdr3_aa: CASSYERRVGEQYF

clone_size: -
d_call: TRBD1
v_call: TRBV5-1
j_call: TRBJ2-6
cdr3_nt: TGCGCCAGCAGCTTCCGACAGGGCGCCGGGGCCAACGTCCTGACTTTC
cdr3_aa: CASSFRQGAGANVLTF

clone_size: -
d_call: TRBD1
v_call: TRBV11-3
j_call: TRBJ2-5
cdr3_nt: TGTGCCAGCAGCTCGGGGACAGGGTTGAAAGAGACCCAGTACTTC
cdr3_aa: CASSSGTGLKETQYF

clone_size: -
d_call: TRBD2
v_call: TRBV13
j_call: TRBJ2-1
cdr3_nt: TGTGCCAGCAGCTTAGGTGGGAGGGCCATCAATGAGCAGTTCTTC
cdr3_aa: CASSLGGRAINEQFF

clone_size: few
d_call: -
v_call: TRBV7-9
j_call: TRBJ2-7
cdr3_nt: TGTGCCAGCAGCTTAGATGTTAGGGGTGAGGAGCAGTACTTC
cdr3_aa: CASSLDVRGEEQYF

clone_size: -
d_call: -
v_call: TRBV19
j_call: TRBJ2-7
cdr3_nt: TGTGCCAGTAGCAAAGGGGGGGCTTCCTACGAGCAGTACTTC
cdr3_aa: CASSKGGASYEQYF

clone_size: -
d_call: TRBD1
v_call: TRBV27
j_call: TRBJ1-6
cdr3_nt: TGTGCCAGCAGTGCCGACAGGGGGCGGAATTCACCCCTCCACTTT
cdr3_aa: CASSADRGRNSPLHF

clone_size: few
d_call: -
v_call: TRBV6-4
j_call: TRBJ2-7
cdr3_nt: TGTGCCAGCAGGGTTTCCTACGAGCAGTACTTC
cdr3_aa: CASRVSYEQYF

clone_size: -
d_call: -
v_call: TRBV6-6
j_call: TRBJ1-1
cdr3_nt: TGTGCCAGCAGAACAATCCACGGGGGAAGCACTGAAGCTTTCTTT
cdr3_aa: CASRTIHGGSTEAFF

clone_size: -
d_call: TRBD1
v_call: TRBV30
j_call: TRBJ2-2
cdr3_nt: TGTGCCTGGAGTACTGGACAGGGTGGCACCGGGGAGCTGTTTTTT
cdr3_aa: CAWSTGQGGTGELFF

clone_size: few
d_call: -
v_call: TRBV15
j_call: TRBJ1-2
cdr3_nt: TGTGCCACCAGCACCGCGGGAGCCGCTTCTAACTATGGCTACACCTTC
cdr3_aa: CATSTAGAASNYGYTF

clone_size: few
d_call: -
v_call: TRBV11-2
j_call: TRBJ2-7
cdr3_nt: TGTGCCAGCAGCTTAGAGTACAGGGTCGAATACGAGCAGTACTTC
cdr3_aa: CASSLEYRVEYEQYF

clone_size: -
d_call: -
v_call: TRBV19
j_call: TRBJ2-7
cdr3_nt: TGTGCCAGTAGTATTCGGCTAGCCAACGAGCAGTACTTC
cdr3_aa: CASSIRLANEQYF

clone_size: -
d_call: TRBD1
v_call: TRBV5-1
j_call: TRBJ1-3
cdr3_nt: TGCGCCAGCAGCTTGGAAAGAACAGGGGGTTCAAGAAACACCATATATTTT
cdr3_aa: CASSLERTGGSRNTIYF

clone_size: -
d_call: TRBD1
v_call: TRBV6-1
j_call: TRBJ1-2
cdr3_nt: TGTGCCAGTTTATCAGGGGGTACGGAGCGCTACACCTTC
cdr3_aa: CASLSGGTERYTF